Listed below are T cell receptor beta chains from one sample, sequenced in a study of control samples from healthy donors and cancer patients. Profiling relied on immunoSEQ multiplex PCR, and the TCRdb table lists in-frame clones only, not all of them. The sample has 100,000 or so clones, more than 75% seen once; the top ten hold 15% to 20%. The sample comprised blood. Receptor source: a woman between 50 and 59 years old in good health. Both conserved end residues are trimmed from each CDR3. Fields, in order: V gene, J gene, clone size, CDR3 protein. The listing skips clone size in some rows; elsewhere it reads once, few, many or a size class.

TRBV9	TRBJ2-7	-	ASSWEGTGGSEQY
TRBV2	TRBJ2-1	-	ASCTSGGRIYNEQF
TRBV11-1	TRBJ2-1	-	ASSSSGRTYNEQF
TRBV20-1	TRBJ2-3	-	SASLREGPGDTQY
TRBV7-8	TRBJ2-5	-	ASTPERSSRETQY
TRBV29-1	TRBJ1-2	-	SGVGTAPYGYT
TRBV11-2	TRBJ2-3	-	ASSLVASGTGNTQY
TRBV4-3	TRBJ2-2	few	ASSQAGRSNTGELF
TRBV7-8	TRBJ1-1	-	ASSLAGQGSTEAF
TRBV5-6	TRBJ2-4	-	ASSRGYGKNIQY
TRBV11-2	TRBJ2-3	-	ASSVTSGSADTQY
TRBV6-5	TRBJ1-5	-	ASRPRHRSDQPQH
TRBV5-6	TRBJ1-1	-	ASSFGGVEAF
TRBV6-6	TRBJ2-1	-	ASSNSEGGEQF
TRBV19	TRBJ2-3	-	ASSISGAGLSPADTQY
TRBV7-8	TRBJ1-2	-	ASSPGPGTHYGYT
TRBV6-4	TRBJ2-3	-	ASAWTSGTDTQY
TRBV7-3	TRBJ2-3	-	ASSPYGTDTQY
TRBV20-1	TRBJ1-1	-	SAGVTNTEAF
TRBV18	TRBJ2-1	-	ASSLNRAGVVDNEQF
TRBV7-9	TRBJ1-1	-	ASSPRGQNTEAF
TRBV19	TRBJ1-1	-	ASSPGTEAF
TRBV5-4	TRBJ1-2	-	ASSLRAGGLNYGYT
TRBV25-1	TRBJ1-6	-	ASSERGSPLH
TRBV24-1	TRBJ2-1	-	ATSDPKTGIVHNEQF
TRBV6-2/TRBV6-3	TRBJ1-2	-	ASTPGGQVHGYT
TRBV30	TRBJ2-1	-	AWNPGHTSYNEQF
TRBV7-9	TRBJ2-2	-	ASPKLASAGELF
TRBV18	TRBJ1-5	-	ASSLQGTYSNQPQH
TRBV3-1/TRBV3-2	TRBJ1-2	-	ASTLQGLGVCT
TRBV9	TRBJ2-3	-	ASSTLQQPGLAVYTQY
TRBV6-5	TRBJ2-7	-	ASGRGRAFNYEQY
TRBV6-2/TRBV6-3	TRBJ2-1	-	ASSRDRGVEQF
TRBV9	TRBJ2-4	-	ASSRTGENIQY
TRBV3-1/TRBV3-2	TRBJ1-1	once	ASSPLAGGAGTEAF
TRBV21-1	TRBJ1-2	-	ASLRRGLANYGYT
TRBV5-8	TRBJ2-7	-	ASSPGGGEQY
TRBV19	TRBJ1-1	-	ASSTGLRSEAF
TRBV7-2	TRBJ1-6	once	ASSRSGGRNSPLH
TRBV9	TRBJ1-6	-	ASSATVSSPLH
TRBV4-1	TRBJ1-2	-	ASSQSQSEANYGYT
TRBV7-2	TRBJ2-3	-	ASSLRTVTDTQY
TRBV19	TRBJ1-1	-	ASSIDTGSRTEAF
TRBV13	TRBJ1-1	-	ASTERAAGQGLF
TRBV11-2	TRBJ1-2	-	ASSLVVTGTGGYT
TRBV19	TRBJ2-2	-	ASSMDRGPRGELF